This TCR beta chain was captured in a study of cytomegalovirus exposure and HLA in healthy donors. Germline trimming cut 2 bases from V and 0 bases from J; bases unmatched to any gene: 1. CDR1 and CDR2 (germline): MNHNS, SASEGT. CDR3 length: 14 residues. PCR primers comprised 60 Vbeta and 13 Jbeta primers. Using immunoSEQ multiplex PCR, the repertoire was profiled, and TCRdb retains in-frame clones only, with some absent. Seen here are some 200,000 clones, roughly 80% observed once, and the top ten hold less than 4.5%. The clonotype originates from a man aged 45 to 65 in good health and CMV-seronegative. This chain connects TRBV6-1 to TRBJ2-7; TRBD2 matches at 7 bases. Sequenced sample: PBMCs. The CDR3 DNA sequence: TGTGCCAGCAGTGAACGGGGGGACTCCTACGAGCAGTACTTC. Translated: CASSERGDSYEQYF.